This is a list of T cell receptor beta chains from one sample in a study of blood T cell repertoires in COVID-19. TCRdb keeps only in-frame clones here, not all; method: immunoSEQ multiplex PCR. The profile shows tens of thousands of clones, 65% to 80% of them singletons. The sample taken for sequencing was peripheral blood. The receptors here all came from a human donor in a cohort sampled during active or convalescent COVID-19. Both conserved end residues are trimmed from each CDR3.

j_call cdr3_length v_call cdr3_aa
TRBJ2-7 11 TRBV19 ASSRDKGYEQY
TRBJ1-1 11 TRBV6-5 AATGTLNTEAF
TRBJ2-1 12 TRBV28 ASRDSGGGNEQF
TRBJ2-7 13 TRBV10-2 ASRQTGAGSYEQY
TRBJ1-2 11 TRBV12-5 ASGLGLSYGYT
TRBJ2-3 13 TRBV11-2 ASSLDRGYTDTQY
TRBJ1-5 12 TRBV6-5 ASTFRGSNQPQH
TRBJ2-1 14 TRBV5-1 ASSLAVSSSYNEQF
TRBJ1-2 11 TRBV3-1/TRBV3-2 ASSPLTGTGYT
TRBJ2-5 16 TRBV5-5 ASSLSGVSILGQETQY